This T cell receptor beta chain was found in a study of T cell responses to AZD1222 COVID-19 vaccine. Overall study context: Samples with a second dose at about 4 or about 12 weeks were pooled together.

On this clone itself: Its antigen is undetermined.

Some clones are missing from TCRdb's copy, which holds only in-frame ones; the method was immunoSEQ multiplex PCR. The sample records about 120,000 clones, 92% being singletons. The germline V gene encodes CDR1 SGHTA and CDR2 FQGNSA. This CDR3 is built from 16 residues. V gave up 6 bases and J gave up 4 bases; unmatched junction bases: 10. Study-level findings and limits: Baseline seropositives among AZD1222 recipients totaled only five or six. The donor cohort was predominantly white British with a female majority, and clonal diversity may have been underestimated.

The receptor comes from an adult in good health. Sequenced material: peripheral blood, taken on day 0 of AZD1222 vaccination. V usage is TRBV7-2 and J usage is TRBJ1-4; 8 bases match TRBD1. The DNA for the CDR3 is TGTGCCAGCAGGCTATACAGGGGGGCTAATAATGAAAAACTGTTTTTT. Protein product: CASRLYRGANNEKLFF.